This TCR beta chain derives from a study of blood T cell repertoires in COVID-19. On the study more broadly: T cells, B-cell-depleted T cells, or PBMCs provided the cDNA or gDNA that served as material.

Per the original data handling: Nucleated cell counts were estimated from reference gene primer amplification. Sequencing was performed with immunoSEQ multiplex PCR; in TCRdb, only in-frame clones are kept and a portion is missing. The V and J calls and the clone size are those of that table, but D and trimming were determined from the DNA. Of roughly 440,000 clones in the sample, 70% to 90% were seen once. Seattle's enrolled individuals joined amid active infection and were then monitored longitudinally. The V segment lost 1 base and the J segment 2 bases; nucleotides outside the gene matches: 13. The CDR3 contains 18 residues. The germline CDR1 and CDR2 sequences are SGHVS and FQNEAQ.

The specimen was peripheral blood. J is TRBJ2-7 and V is TRBV7-8; 8 bases match TRBD1. The clonotype was recovered from a woman in her fifties or sixties with COVID-19, enrolled during active disease. The CDR3 nucleotides are TGTGCCAGCAGCTTAGGCTTTAGGCCGGGACAGGACGCCTACGAGCAGTACTTC. Protein sequence: CASSLGFRPGQDAYEQYF.